This T cell receptor beta chain was identified in a study of cytomegalovirus exposure and HLA in healthy donors. Findings and caveats of the study: Presence/absence analysis assumed near-uniform sequencing depth across donors. In an earlier analysis, productive rearrangement rates for most beta V segments clustered near 87% or 30%. Some TCR beta chains (over 150 of them) were listed as cytomegalovirus-associated.

The study ran its PCR with 60 Vbeta and 13 Jbeta primers. Assay used: immunoSEQ multiplex PCR; TCRdb lists only in-frame clones, some missing. The sample yields 200,000 or so clones, about four fifths seen once. This clone was found a few times. The antigen remains unidentified. The specimen sequenced was PBMCs. The receptor was isolated from a woman aged 25 to 39 in good health and CMV-seropositive.

CDR3 in DNA: TGTGCCAGCACCCCGGCTGAAAGGGGGCAGTACTTC. Its protein product is CASTPAERGQYF. The chain links TRBV2 to TRBJ2-5; possibly TRBD1 for D (6 bases). The germline CDR1 and CDR2 sequences are SNHLY and FYNNEI. This CDR3 has 12 amino acids. V was pared by 7 bases and J by 11 bases, with 17 bases between.